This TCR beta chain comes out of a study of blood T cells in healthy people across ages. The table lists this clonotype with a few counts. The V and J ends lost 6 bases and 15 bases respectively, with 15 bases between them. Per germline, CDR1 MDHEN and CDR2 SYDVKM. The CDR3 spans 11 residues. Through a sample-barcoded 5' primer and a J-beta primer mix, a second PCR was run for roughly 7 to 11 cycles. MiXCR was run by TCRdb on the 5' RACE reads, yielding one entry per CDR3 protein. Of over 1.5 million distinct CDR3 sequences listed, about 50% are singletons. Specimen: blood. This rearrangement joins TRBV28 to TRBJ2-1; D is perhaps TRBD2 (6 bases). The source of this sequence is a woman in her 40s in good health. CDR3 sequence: CASSGGTSTFF. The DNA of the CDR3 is TGTGCCAGCAGCGGCGGGACCTCAACGTTCTTC. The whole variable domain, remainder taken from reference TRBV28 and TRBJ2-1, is DVKVTQSSRYLVKRTGEKVFLECVQDMDHENMFWYRQDPGLGLRLIYFSYDVKMKEKGDIPEGYSVSREKKERFSLILESASTNQTSMYLCASSGGTSTFFGPGTRLTVL.